The 28 T cell receptor beta chains below were found in one sample sequenced in a study of beta chain features in type 1 diabetes (dated 2018 in TCRdb). The library came from the immunoSEQ multiplex PCR assay. The High Capacity cDNA Reverse Transcription Kit was used to reverse transcribe all of the isolated RNA, meaning that expressed TCRB transcripts were what got sequenced. TCRdb carries this immuneACCESS record with in-frame sequences only. Its versions omit some clonotypes, under half of them owing to an unresolved V gene in the studies checked, with the rest unexplained. This sample is represented by 620,000 or so clones; 15% to 19% of them were singletons. Of the sample, around 0.1% falls within the top ten clones. The source material was naive CD4+ T cells from blood. This sample's cell subset or site label indicates: true naive CD4+ T cells. The receptor source for this set is a man aged 18-30 years in good health.

V gene TRBV4-1 combines with J gene TRBJ2-3; D not resolved. The CDR3 sequence is 17 residues long. V was clipped by 6 bases and J by 0 bases, with 19 bases between them. The germline V gene has CDR1 MGHRA and CDR2 YSYEKL. This chain's CDR3 is CASRPPGGSRSTDTQYF. CDR3 sequence (DNA): TGCGCCAGCAGACCTCCCGGCGGCAGTCGGAGCACAGATACGCAGTATTTT.

This clone was seen more than once but under ten times. The chain is built from TRBV7-2 and TRBJ2-5; perhaps TRBD2 as D (6 bases). Germline CDR1 is SGHTA and CDR2 is FQGNSA. The CDR3 contains 15 residues. The V gene lost 2 bases and the J gene lost 0 bases, with 10 bases spanning the gap. The CDR3 nucleotides are TGTGCCAGCAGCTTACGACTAGGGGACCAAGAGACCCAGTACTTC. Translated: CASSLRLGDQETQYF.

This clone showed up just a few times. The chain recombines TRBV15 with TRBJ1-6, with 7 bases that match TRBD1. Germline CDR1 LNHNV, CDR2 YYDKDF (reference sequence). With 5 bases clipped from V and 6 bases from J, the junction kept 4 bases outside the gene matches. The CDR3 runs to 14 residues. The CDR3 here is CATSGGQLNSPLHF. CDR3 DNA: TGTGCCACCAGCGGGGGACAGCTTAATTCACCCCTCCACTTT.

A few counts support this clone. V and J are TRBV7-9 and TRBJ1-5; 7 bases match TRBD1. The CDR3 is 13 residues long. Germline V CDR1 and CDR2: SEHNR, FQNEAQ (reference sequence). With V trimmed by 8 bases and J by 4 bases, 5 bases remained unmatched. The CDR3 is CASQETGNQPQHF. The CDR3 DNA reads as TGTGCCAGCCAGGAGACAGGGAATCAGCCCCAGCATTTT.

V gene TRBV4-1 combines with J gene TRBJ1-2; possibly TRBD1 for D (6 bases). This CDR3 comprises 17 residues. Germline CDR1 reads MGHRA; CDR2 reads YSYEKL. With 0 bases removed from V and 2 bases from J, the gap between germline ends came to 16 bases. The CDR3 DNA sequence: TGCGCCAGCAGCCAAGATCCTGCAGCAGGGGTAAACTATGGCTACACCTTC. Translating gives CASSQDPAAGVNYGYTF.

This clone was counted only a few times. The chain is built from TRBV29-1 and TRBJ1-2; D might be TRBD1 (5 bases). The germline gives CDR1 SQVTM, CDR2 ANQGSEA. V lost 5 bases, J lost 7 bases, and 20 bases lay in between. This CDR3 region has 14 residues. Here the CDR3 reads CSVPGIDGGFGYTF. The CDR3 region has the DNA TGCAGCGTTCCTGGGATTGACGGGGGTTTTGGCTACACCTTC.

The chain couples TRBV25-1 to TRBJ2-2, with TRBD1 matching 7 bases. Per the germline V gene, CDR1 is MGHDK and CDR2 is SYGVNS. J was trimmed by 2 bases and V by 8 bases; bases with no gene match: 14. The CDR3 has 17 amino acids. CDR3 nucleotide sequence: TGTGCCAGCTCACCTACCGGGACAGCTTATAACACCGGGGAGCTGTTTTTT. Translation gives CASSPTGTAYNTGELFF.

The V and J genes are TRBV15 and TRBJ1-2; TRBD1 might be the D (5 bases). The germline gives CDR1 LNHNV, CDR2 YYDKDF (reference sequence). The CDR3 has 13 amino acids. V lost 5 bases to trimming and J lost 5 bases, with 12 bases between them. As DNA, the CDR3 is TGTGCCACCAGCCGCGACAGCACATATGGCTACACCTTC. Protein sequence: CATSRDSTYGYTF.

This clone came up a few times. The chain recombines TRBV25-1 with TRBJ2-2; TRBD1 or TRBD2 may be the D gene (5 bases each). This CDR3 is 17 amino acids long. V lost 1 base and J 0 bases, leaving 12 bases between the germline ends. Germline-derived CDR1 and CDR2 are MGHDK and SYGVNS. CDR3 sequence reads: CASSELLGRANTGELFF. The CDR3 DNA follows: TGTGCCAGCAGTGAATTACTAGGCAGGGCGAACACCGGGGAGCTGTTTTTT.

This clone showed up just a few times. An end of the junction differs from the germline gene, which may be a read error. The genes are TRBV4-2 and TRBJ2-3, with 10 bases that match TRBD2. Germline V gives CDR1 LGHNA, CDR2 YNFKEQ. This CDR3 has 12 amino acids. As DNA, the CDR3 is TGTGCCAGCAGCCAAGCCGGGACTAGCGCTTCTTTT. Protein sequence: CASSQAGTSASF.

In its sample, this clone was seen a few times. The chain combines TRBV7-2 with TRBJ1-5, with D possibly matching TRBD1 (6 bases). The CDR3 runs to 16 residues. The V and J ends lost 1 base and 7 bases respectively, with 17 bases between them. Germline V lookup: CDR1 SGHTA, CDR2 FQGNSA. Written as DNA, the CDR3 is TGTGCCAGCAGCTTAGGTACCGACAGGAGGGCACAGCCCCAGCATTTT. It specifies CASSLGTDRRAQPQHF.

In DNA form, the CDR3 reads TGCGCCAGCAGCTTGGACGTAGCCAGGGGCACCGGGGAGCTGTTTTTT. Its translation: CASSLDVARGTGELFF. J is TRBJ2-2 and V is TRBV5-1, with TRBD1 as a possible D gene (6 bases). Trimming cost V 0 bases and J 4 bases, with 13 bases left between them. Germline V gene sequence: CDR1 SGHRS, CDR2 YFSETQ. The CDR3 totals 16 residues.

Only a few counts were recorded for this clone. The sample holds other DNA sequences that translate to the same CDR3. The rearrangement uses TRBV9 and TRBJ2-7; TRBD1 matches at 8 bases. CDR3 length equals 15 residues. Germline CDR1 is SGDLS and CDR2 is YYNGEE. V lost 0 bases to trimming and J lost 2 bases; unmatched junction nucleotides: 4. CDR3 bases: TGTGCCAGCAGCGTAGCAGGGACAGGAACCTACGAGCAGTACTTC. Its protein is CASSVAGTGTYEQYF.

This clone was detected a few times. An end of the junction differs from the germline gene, which may be a read error. Other nucleotide sequences in the sample specify the same CDR3. The chain employs TRBV29-1 and TRBJ1-1; TRBD1 might be the D (5 bases). CDR1 SQVTM and CDR2 ANQGSEA come from the germline V gene. The CDR3 totals 12 residues. CDR3 sequence reads: CSVEGVNTEAFF. CDR3 nucleotide sequence: TGCAGCGTAGAAGGGGTGAACACTGAAGCTTTCTTT.

This clone was seen a few times. In nucleotides, the CDR3 is TGTGCCAGCAGCGTAGCTACCTATGGGGATTCACCCCTCCACTTT. Its translation is CASSVATYGDSPLHF. This chain links TRBV9 with TRBJ1-6; D gene ambiguous. The CDR3 has 15 amino acids. V was shortened by 0 bases and J by 8 bases, with 12 bases between the two germline ends. CDR1 and CDR2 (germline): SGDLS, YYNGEE.

The rearrangement joins TRBV10-3 to TRBJ2-1; 10 bases align to TRBD1. Germline V gene lookup returns CDR1 ENHRY and CDR2 SYGVKD. J gave up 6 bases and V 5 bases, and 7 bases lay outside the gene matches. The CDR3 is 15 amino acids. For the CDR3, the DNA is TGTGCCATCAGTCCCCCGGGACAGGGGCCCAATGAGCAGTTCTTC. Protein: CAISPPGQGPNEQFF.

The chain combines TRBV7-9 with TRBJ2-7, with TRBD2 matching 8 bases. The trim removed 3 bases at V and 4 bases at J, leaving 5 bases unmatched. The CDR3 loop spans 14 amino acids. Germline V gene sequence: CDR1 SEHNR, CDR2 FQNEAQ (reference sequence). This CDR3 reads CASSFASGLYEQYF. The CDR3 bases are TGTGCCAGCAGCTTTGCTAGCGGGCTGTACGAGCAGTACTTC.

The chain is built from TRBV10-3 and TRBJ2-4, with a possible D match to TRBD1 (6 bases). The germline CDR1 and CDR2 sequences are ENHRY and SYGVKD. The CDR3 length is 14 residues. Here the CDR3 reads CTSGAALAKNIQYF. CDR3 sequence (DNA): TGTACCTCAGGGGCCGCATTAGCCAAAAACATTCAGTACTTC.

This clone was observed a handful of times. The sample contains more than one DNA sequence encoding this CDR3. V gene TRBV18 combines with J gene TRBJ2-7; 8 nucleotides agree with TRBD1. V trimming: 6 bases; J trimming: 3 bases; junction bases outside the gene matches: 4. Germline V gene data show CDR1 as KGHSH and CDR2 as LQKENI. The CDR3 is 13 residues long. CDR3 nucleotides: TGTGCCAGCTCCCGAGACAGGGGCTACGAGCAGTACTTC. This codes for CASSRDRGYEQYF.

The rearrangement links TRBV19 to TRBJ2-1; possible D gene TRBD1, 6 bases. There are 15 residues in the CDR3. CDR1 is LNHDA and CDR2 is SQIVND in the germline V gene (reference sequence). V lost 6 bases and J 2 bases, leaving 14 bases between the germline ends. DNA of the CDR3: TGTGCCAGTAGGGTAGGGGGTGAGACCTACAATGAGCAGTTCTTC. Its translation is CASRVGGETYNEQFF.

A few counts support this clone. The chain joins TRBV4-2 to TRBJ2-2; 7 nucleotides agree with TRBD2. Looked up from germline, CDR1 is LGHNA and CDR2 is YNFKEQ. Germline trimming cut 3 bases from V and 1 base from J; bases unmatched to any gene: 8. CDR3 length equals 17 residues. CDR3 amino acids: CASSQNTRGKNTGELFF. The CDR3 nucleotides read TGTGCCAGCAGCCAGAATACGCGGGGGAAGAACACCGGGGAGCTGTTTTTT.

This clone was counted between two and nine times. The chain carries TRBV9 and TRBJ1-4; D is unclear. This CDR3 is 16 amino acids long. Germline loops: CDR1 SGDLS, CDR2 YYNGEE. Trimming left V 0 bases short and J 3 bases short, with 12 bases between. The CDR3 sequence is CASSVDTGGSNEKLFF. The CDR3 region has the DNA TGTGCCAGCAGCGTAGACACGGGAGGGTCTAATGAAAAACTGTTTTTT.

This clone has a handful of counts. This chain links TRBV29-1 with TRBJ1-2; D unresolved. Trimming shortened V by 2 bases and J by 2 bases, and 9 bases separated the two germline ends. The CDR3 totals 13 residues. CDR1 and CDR2 from the germline V gene are SQVTM and ANQGSEA. This chain's CDR3 is CSVETYWNYGYTF. The DNA of the CDR3 is TGCAGCGTTGAAACTTACTGGAACTATGGCTACACCTTC. The whole variable domain, remainder taken from reference TRBV29-1 and TRBJ1-2, is SAVISQKPSRDICQRGTSLTIQCQVDSQVTMMFWYRQQPGQSLTLIATANQGSEATYESGFVIDKFPISRPNLTFSTLTVSNMSPEDSSIYLCSVETYWNYGYTFGSGTRLTVV.

This clone was counted a few times. The chain has TRBV4-3 and TRBJ2-3; 10 bases agree with TRBD2. The germline V gene encodes CDR1 LGHNA and CDR2 YSLEER. V trimming: 0 bases; J trimming: 0 bases; junction bases outside the gene matches: 3. The CDR3 consists of 17 residues. The CDR3, as DNA: TGCGCCAGCAGCCAAGATCTAGCGGGAGCTAGCACAGATACGCAGTATTTT. Protein product: CASSQDLAGASTDTQYF.

This chain connects TRBV6-5 to TRBJ2-7; 7 bases fit TRBD1. CDR1 MNHEY and CDR2 SVGAGI come from the germline V gene. The CDR3 extends over 13 amino acids. Germline trimming cut 6 bases from V and 11 bases from J; bases unmatched to any gene: 13. CDR3 sequence (DNA): TGTGCCAGCAGAGTACGGGACAGACCCGGCGAGTACTTC. It encodes CASRVRDRPGEYF.

The chain uses TRBV27 and TRBJ1-4; D is unresolved. CDR1 and CDR2 from the germline V gene are MNHEY and SMNVEV (reference sequence). V dropped 5 bases and J dropped 7 bases, with 17 bases sitting between them. CDR3 length: 15 residues. The CDR3 loop is CASSTVGVGGEKLFF. CDR3 DNA: TGTGCCAGCAGTACGGTCGGGGTCGGAGGTGAAAAACTGTTTTTT.

This clone was seen more than once but under ten times. V gene TRBV6-1 combines with J gene TRBJ1-5; TRBD1 might be the D (6 bases). The CDR3 runs 14 residues. Trimming took 1 base from V and 4 from J, leaving 8 bases between them. From germline, CDR1 is MNHNS and CDR2 SASEGT. CDR3 loop: CASSEDRVNQPQHF. CDR3 nucleotide sequence: TGTGCCAGCAGTGAAGACAGGGTGAATCAGCCCCAGCATTTT.

The rearrangement joins TRBV19 to TRBJ1-5; TRBD1 matches at 8 bases. The junction had 4 bases not matched to a gene; V was cut back by 4 bases and J by 2 bases. The germline CDR1 and CDR2 sequences are LNHDA and SQIVND (reference sequence). This CDR3 spans 15 amino acids. In DNA, the CDR3 is TGTGCCAGTAGTAGGAGCAGGGGGCGCAATCAGCCCCAGCATTTT. Residues: CASSRSRGRNQPQHF.